The rows below give T cell receptor beta chains drawn from one sample of a study of spatial heterogeneity in lung cancer. TCRdb ran MiXCR on the 5' RACE reads and lists one entry per CDR3 protein. Of 12,000 to 15,000 distinct CDR3 sequences in the sample, approximately 4.5% are singletons; the top ten hold 15% to 20%. Sample: lung tumor tissue, taken at surgery. The receptors shown here come from a female donor with early-stage non-small cell lung cancer. Each CDR3 is given with its conserved first and last residue. D genes are given only for firm matches. Where a row states a size, it is once, few, many or the class of an expanded clone; other rows omit it.

TGCGCCAGCAGCCGGGACAGCGGTTTGACCCTGTACTTC | CASSRDSGLTLYF | - | TRBJ2-5 | TRBD1 | TRBV5-1
TGTGCCAGCAGTGAATCCCCAGGGGGAAAAGGCTACACCTTC | CASSESPGGKGYTF | few | TRBJ1-2 | TRBD1 | TRBV25-1
TGTGCCAGCAGGGCGACACGGGACCCACTTGATTCACCCCTCCACTTT | CASRATRDPLDSPLHF | many | TRBJ1-6 | - | TRBV6-1
TGTGCTAGCAGCCCTCCTAGCGGGGACAATGAGCAGTTCTTC | CASSPPSGDNEQFF | - | TRBJ2-1 | TRBD2 | TRBV7-7
TGTGCCAGCAGCCCAACCTCTGTTCGACTAGCCAATGAGCAGTTCTTC | CASSPTSVRLANEQFF | many | TRBJ2-1 | TRBD2 | TRBV9
TGCAGCGCCAGGGGGGGTATCCTTAATGAAAAACTGTTTTTT | CSARGGILNEKLFF | many | TRBJ1-4 | TRBD1 | TRBV29-1
TGTGCCAGCAGACTACAGGCCGACACAGATACGCAGTATTTT | CASRLQADTDTQYF | many | TRBJ2-3 | - | TRBV7-9
TGTGCCACCTCCGGGACAGGGAGCAATCAGCCCCAGCATTTT | CATSGTGSNQPQHF | few | TRBJ1-5 | TRBD1 | TRBV19
TGCAGCGTCGCGGGGCAACTTTACACCGGGGAGCTGTTTTTT | CSVAGQLYTGELFF | many | TRBJ2-2 | - | TRBV29-1
TGTGCCAGCAGCGGGGGCCCGACAGGGGTAATTTACGAGCAGTACTTC | CASSGGPTGVIYEQYF | many | TRBJ2-7 | TRBD1 | TRBV2
TGTGCCAGCAGCGGGGGTTTTTACGAGCAGTACTTC | CASSGGFYEQYF | many | TRBJ2-7 | - | TRBV21-1
TGCAGTGCTAGCTTCCAGAGACAGGGCGTCTCCTACGAGCAGTACTTC | CSASFQRQGVSYEQYF | many | TRBJ2-7 | TRBD1 | TRBV20-1
TGTGCCAGCGGCTTAGCGATTAGCGGGGAGGGAAACATTCAGTACTTC | CASGLAISGEGNIQYF | - | TRBJ2-4 | TRBD2 | TRBV7-2
TGTGCCAGCAGCCAAGCGGGGGGGCTAGCCAAAAACATTCAGTACTTC | CASSQAGGLAKNIQYF | few | TRBJ2-4 | TRBD2 | TRBV3-1
TGTGCCACCGGACAGTTAGGTGGCTACACCTTC | CATGQLGGYTF | - | TRBJ1-2 | - | TRBV28
TGTGCCAGCAGCCAAGTGAGTGGGCACTTGCGCTACGAGCAGTACTTC | CASSQVSGHLRYEQYF | many | TRBJ2-7 | - | TRBV3-1
TGTGCCAGCTCCCAAGACATCTCTGGAAACACCATATATTTT | CASSQDISGNTIYF | many | TRBJ1-3 | - | TRBV18
TGCAGTGCTAGAGATCAGCATGGGACCCAGTACTTC | CSARDQHGTQYF | many | TRBJ2-5 | - | TRBV20-1
TGCGCCAGCAAAGGAGGTGGACACACTGAAGCTTTCTTT | CASKGGGHTEAFF | many | TRBJ1-1 | - | TRBV5-1
TGTGCCAGCAGCCCCCAGGGGGACCACACTGAAGCTTTCTTT | CASSPQGDHTEAFF | many | TRBJ1-1 | TRBD1 | TRBV3-1
TGCGCCAGCAGCTTGGAGGGGAGGGCCTTCCCCGGTGATGGCTACACCTTC | CASSLEGRAFPGDGYTF | many | TRBJ1-2 | - | TRBV5-1
TGTGCCAGCAGTGAACGCGGGGCTGGAAACACCATATATTTT | CASSERGAGNTIYF | many | TRBJ1-3 | - | TRBV6-1
TGCAGTGCTAGAGATAGGGGTGGGGCAGGGGTCTACGAGCAGTACTTC | CSARDRGGAGVYEQYF | many | TRBJ2-7 | - | TRBV20-1
TGTGCCAGCAGCTTTCGTTCAGGCAATGAGCAGTTCTTC | CASSFRSGNEQFF | many | TRBJ2-1 | - | TRBV7-9
TGTGCCAGCAGTCGCCCGGGAGGCACAGATACGCAGTATTTT | CASSRPGGTDTQYF | few | TRBJ2-3 | - | TRBV28
TGCGCCAGCAGCTTGAACGGACAGGGCAGGAATGAGCAGTTCTTC | CASSLNGQGRNEQFF | medium-sized | TRBJ2-1 | TRBD1 | TRBV5-1
TGTGCCAGTAGTTCCTGGGACAGGGGGACTGAAGCTTTCTTT | CASSSWDRGTEAFF | many | TRBJ1-1 | TRBD1 | TRBV19
TGTGCCTGGGCGACCGCCGGCTATGGGGTTAAGGAGCAGTATTTT | CAWATAGYGVKEQYF | - | TRBJ2-3 | - | TRBV30
TGTGCCAGCAGCTCGGAAGCAACAGGGGGGGCTTTCTTT | CASSSEATGGAFF | many | TRBJ1-1 | TRBD1 | TRBV7-3
TGCAGTGCTAAGGACCCCCGAGGGGACACCGGGGAGCTGTTTTTT | CSAKDPRGDTGELFF | many | TRBJ2-2 | - | TRBV20-1
TGCGCCAGCAGAGAAGGGGCTTCGAACACTGAAGCTTTCTTT | CASREGASNTEAFF | many | TRBJ1-1 | - | TRBV5-1
TGTGCCAGCAGTACATTACTAGCGGGGGGGACACATAGCTCCTACAATGAGCAGTTCTTC | CASSTLLAGGTHSSYNEQFF | many | TRBJ2-1 | TRBD2 | TRBV28
TGTGCCAGCAGCTCCCAGGGAAATCAGCCCCAGCATTTT | CASSSQGNQPQHF | few | TRBJ1-5 | - | TRBV13
TGTGCCAGCAGAGAGACGACAAACACCGGGGAGCTGTTTTTT | CASRETTNTGELFF | - | TRBJ2-2 | - | TRBV2
TGTGCCAGCAGAGTAGCGGGTTCTTCCCGCCCACGCACTAGAGGGGCTATATACAATGAGCAGTTCTTC | CASRVAGSSRPRTRGAIYNEQFF | many | TRBJ2-1 | TRBD2 | TRBV11-2
TGTGCCAGCAGCCCAGGCGGGGGAGAAGAGACCCAGTACTTC | CASSPGGGEETQYF | - | TRBJ2-5 | TRBD2 | TRBV13
TGTGCCAGCAGACCAACAGGGGGACGGGCAACTAATGAAAAACTGTTTTTT | CASRPTGGRATNEKLFF | many | TRBJ1-4 | TRBD1 | TRBV12-3/TRBV12-4
TGTGCCACTGGGGGTGTCACAGATACGCAGTATTTT | CATGGVTDTQYF | many | TRBJ2-3 | - | TRBV7-9
TGCGCCAGCAGCCGACAGGGTCGGAAAGATACGCAGTATTTT | CASSRQGRKDTQYF | many | TRBJ2-3 | TRBD1 | TRBV5-1
TGCGCCAGCAGTAGTTTTCTAGCGGGGGTTTTGAAAGATACGCAGTATTTT | CASSSFLAGVLKDTQYF | many | TRBJ2-3 | TRBD2 | TRBV5-1
TGTGCCAGCAGTTCTTGGGAGGGGGGCGCAGGGTATGGCTACACCTTC | CASSSWEGGAGYGYTF | many | TRBJ1-2 | - | TRBV6-6